This entry lists 18 T cell receptor beta chains sequenced from one sample in a study of T cells in tuberculosis. Some clones are missing from TCRdb's copy, which holds only in-frame ones; the method was immunoSEQ multiplex PCR. This sample has approximately 22,000 clones, with 70% to 90% found just once. The time point is: new active TB diagnosis, blood taken before or within 7 days of starting treatment. Sequencing was performed on PBMCs, taken at tuberculosis diagnosis. These receptors were obtained from an adult with tuberculosis.

The V and J genes are TRBV28 and TRBJ1-1; 9 bases are a match to TRBD1. From germline, CDR1 is MDHEN and CDR2 SYDVKM. V shed 6 bases and J 1 base; nucleotides not matched to a gene: 6. CDR3 length: 15 residues. CDR3 sequence: CASRFDRGENTEAFF. In nucleotides, the CDR3 is TGTGCCAGCAGATTTGACAGGGGGGAGAACACTGAAGCTTTCTTT.

The chain couples TRBV5-4 to TRBJ2-2; 10 positions agree with TRBD1. With V trimmed by 7 bases and J by 0 bases, 0 bases remained unmatched. Germline CDR1 is SGHNT and CDR2 is YYREEE (reference sequence). The CDR3 length is 14 residues. For the CDR3, the DNA is TGTGCCAGCGGACAGGGGGCGAACACCGGGGAGCTGTTTTTT. As protein: CASGQGANTGELFF.

The chain has TRBV27 and TRBJ1-6; possibly TRBD1 for D (6 bases). Trimming cost V 6 bases and J 2 bases, with 11 bases left between them. Germline assignment: CDR1 MNHEY and CDR2 SMNVEV (reference sequence). CDR3 size: 15 residues. For the CDR3, the DNA is TGTGCCAGCAGCGTACAGGGCCCCTATAATTCACCCCTCCACTTT. This translates into CASSVQGPYNSPLHF.

The chain employs TRBV6-1 and TRBJ2-1; 11 bases map to TRBD1. CDR1 and CDR2 (germline): MNHNS, SASEGT. V trimming: 6 bases; J trimming: 9 bases; junction bases outside the gene matches: 7. CDR3 length: 14 amino acids. The CDR3 here is CASRVGQGAVEQFF. The CDR3 DNA reads TGTGCCAGCAGAGTTGGACAGGGGGCGGTTGAGCAGTTCTTC.

This clone was seen a single time. The J gene is TRBJ2-7, the V gene TRBV29-1, with D possibly TRBD1 on 6 matching bases. V was trimmed by 7 bases and J by 3 bases, leaving 13 bases between them. Germline V gives CDR1 SQVTM, CDR2 ANQGSEA. This CDR3 contains 12 residues. CDR3 region: CSALKDSYEQYF. In nucleotides, the CDR3 is TGCAGCGCCCTCAAGGACAGCTACGAGCAGTACTTC.

This sequence joins TRBV6-1 and TRBJ2-5; D not certain. CDR3 length equals 14 residues. Germline V gene lookup returns CDR1 MNHNS and CDR2 SASEGT. Trimming stripped 5 bases from V and 2 bases from J, with 12 bases between. The CDR3: CASSKERLQETQYF. In DNA form, the CDR3 reads TGTGCCAGCAGTAAAGAGCGTTTACAAGAGACCCAGTACTTC.

The chain couples TRBV18 to TRBJ2-5, with 13 bases identical to TRBD2. CDR3 size: 13 residues. The germline V gene has CDR1 KGHSH and CDR2 LQKENI. With 8 bases clipped from V and 5 bases from J, the junction kept 2 bases outside the gene matches. This chain's CDR3 is CASRTSGSETQYF. CDR3 sequence (DNA): TGTGCCAGCCGGACTAGCGGGAGTGAGACCCAGTACTTC.

DNA for the CDR3: TGTGCCAGTAGTGAGCAGGACAGGAACTACGAGCAGTACTTC. This gives the protein CASSEQDRNYEQYF. The chain has TRBV19 and TRBJ2-7, with TRBD1 matching over 7 bases. After removal of 5 bases from V and 3 bases from J, the junction contained 7 bases not matched to a gene. CDR3 length: 14 amino acids. Germline loops: CDR1 LNHDA, CDR2 SQIVND (reference sequence).

V is TRBV11-2 and J is TRBJ2-2; D is unresolved. CDR3 length: 14 amino acids. The V gene lost 2 bases and the J gene lost 2 bases, with 6 bases spanning the gap. Per germline, CDR1 SGHAT and CDR2 FQNNGV. The CDR3 DNA follows: TGTGCCAGCAGCTTACCCCCAAACACCGGGGAGCTGTTTTTT. Its translation: CASSLPPNTGELFF.

V gene TRBV4-2 combines with J gene TRBJ2-1; 11 positions match TRBD2. Per the germline V gene, CDR1 is LGHNA and CDR2 is YNFKEQ. After removal of 1 base from V and 4 bases from J, the junction contained 0 bases not matched to a gene. CDR3 length equals 15 residues. The CDR3 coding sequence is TGTGCCAGCAGCCAAGGACTAGCGGGGTACAATGAGCAGTTCTTC. Its translation: CASSQGLAGYNEQFF.

The chain is built from TRBV28 and TRBJ1-5; the D gene is possibly TRBD1 (6 bases). The CDR3 covers 14 residues. CDR1 is MDHEN, CDR2 SYDVKM, per germline. V lost 8 bases and J lost 2, with 13 bases in between. The CDR3 sequence: CASFKQGGNQPQHF. As DNA, the CDR3 is TGTGCCAGCTTTAAACAGGGAGGCAATCAGCCCCAGCATTTT.

This chain's CDR3 is CAWSPAGVYGYTF. CDR3 DNA sequence: TGTGCCTGGAGTCCAGCCGGGGTCTATGGCTACACCTTC. The rearrangement uses TRBV30 and TRBJ1-2; D is ambiguous. This CDR3 region has 13 residues. CDR1 is GTSNPN and CDR2 is SVGIG in the germline V gene (reference sequence). V was shortened by 2 bases and J by 4 bases, with 11 bases between the two germline ends.

The chain uses TRBV6-6 and TRBJ1-2; TRBD1 agrees at 9 bases. The CDR3 covers 14 residues. Germline lookup yields CDR1 MNHNY and CDR2 SVGAGI (reference sequence). V trimming: 5 bases; J trimming: 11 bases; junction bases outside the gene matches: 12. CDR3 region: CASSRTGVTMGYTF. CDR3 sequence (DNA): TGTGCCAGCAGTCGGACAGGGGTTACTATGGGGTACACCTTC.

The gene calls are TRBV7-2 and TRBJ2-7; the match to TRBD1 covers 8 bases. Trimming at V came to 5 bases and at J to 4 bases, leaving 13 bases not matched to a gene. In germline, CDR1 is SGHTA, CDR2 FQGNSA. CDR3 size: 16 residues. The CDR3 region is CASSRRFSDRGYEQYF. CDR3 coding DNA: TGTGCCAGCAGCCGACGATTCAGTGACAGGGGTTACGAGCAGTACTTC.

The chain joins TRBV19 to TRBJ1-4, with 7 bases fitting TRBD1. The CDR3 has 16 amino acids. Germline values: CDR1 LNHDA, CDR2 SQIVND (reference sequence). J gave up 6 bases and V 5 bases, and 12 bases lay outside the gene matches. CDR3 loop: CASSLSRGIEDEKLFF. In DNA form, the CDR3 reads TGTGCCAGTAGTTTATCCAGGGGGATAGAGGATGAAAAACTGTTTTTT. Full variable domain (missing parts from reference TRBV19 and TRBJ1-4): DGGITQSPKYLFRKEGQNVTLSCEQNLNHDAMYWYRQDPGQGLRLIYYSQIVNDFQKGDIAEGYSVSREKKESFPLTVTSAQKNPTAFYLCASSLSRGIEDEKLFFGSGTQLSVL.

This clone was counted once. The gene calls are TRBV28 and TRBJ1-2, with 8 bases fitting TRBD1. Trimming cost V 4 bases and J 4 bases; bases outside gene matches: 5. The germline gives CDR1 MDHEN, CDR2 SYDVKM. This CDR3 has 14 residues. The DNA for the CDR3 is TGTGCCAGCAGTTCATCCGGGACAGGCTATGGCTACACCTTC. This codes for CASSSSGTGYGYTF.

This clone is judged medium-sized. The V and J genes are TRBV27 and TRBJ1-5, with 10 bases lining up with TRBD1. The germline V gene has CDR1 MNHEY and CDR2 SMNVEV (reference sequence). Trimming at V came to 5 bases and at J to 2 bases, leaving 9 bases not matched to a gene. This CDR3 has 17 amino acids. The CDR3 here is CASSSGQGGFGNQPQHF. Here the CDR3 DNA reads TGTGCCAGCAGTAGCGGACAGGGGGGATTTGGCAATCAGCCCCAGCATTTT.

This rearrangement joins TRBV9 to TRBJ2-7, with 7 bases that match TRBD2. CDR3 length: 13 residues. Germline V gene lookup returns CDR1 SGDLS and CDR2 YYNGEE. Losses at the gene ends were 0 bases for V and 6 bases for J; bases not matched to a gene: 3. The CDR3 protein is CASSVEGRVEQYF. DNA of the CDR3: TGTGCCAGCAGCGTAGAAGGGAGGGTCGAGCAGTACTTC.